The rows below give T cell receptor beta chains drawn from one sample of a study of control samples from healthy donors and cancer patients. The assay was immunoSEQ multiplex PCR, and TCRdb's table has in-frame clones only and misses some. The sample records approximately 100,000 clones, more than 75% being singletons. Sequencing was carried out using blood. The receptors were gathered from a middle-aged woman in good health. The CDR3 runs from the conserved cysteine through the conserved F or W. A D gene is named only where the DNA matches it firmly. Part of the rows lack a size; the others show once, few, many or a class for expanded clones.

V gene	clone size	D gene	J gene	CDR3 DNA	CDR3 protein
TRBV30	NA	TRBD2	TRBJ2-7	TGTGCCTGGAGTGTAGCTAGCGGGGGCTACGAGCAGTACTTC	CAWSVASGGYEQYF
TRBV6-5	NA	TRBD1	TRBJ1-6	TGTGCCAGCCTCCCTCCGACAGGGAGACATTCACCCCTCCACTTT	CASLPPTGRHSPLHF
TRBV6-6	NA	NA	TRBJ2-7	TGTGCCAGCAGTTACTCCCCTTCAAGGGGAACCTACGAGCAGTACTTC	CASSYSPSRGTYEQYF
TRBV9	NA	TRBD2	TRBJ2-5	TGTGCCAGCAGCGTAGCGGGGGGGCCTCAAGAGACCCAGTACTTC	CASSVAGGPQETQYF
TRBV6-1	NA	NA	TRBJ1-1	TGTGCCAGCAGTGATCCCAACACTGAAGCTTTCTTT	CASSDPNTEAFF
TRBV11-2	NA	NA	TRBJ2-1	TGTGCCAGCAGCTTAGAGATGGGGAATTGTTCCTACTACAATGAGCAGTTCTTC	CASSLEMGNCSYYNEQFF
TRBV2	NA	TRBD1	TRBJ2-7	TGTGCCAGCAGTGATCGGACAGGGGTAAACGAGCAGTACTTC	CASSDRTGVNEQYF
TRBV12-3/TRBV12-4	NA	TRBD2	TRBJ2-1	TGTGCCAGCAGTCCTAGCGGGGTGGAGCAGTTCTTC	CASSPSGVEQFF
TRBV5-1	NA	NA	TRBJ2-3	TGCGCCAGCAGCTTGGGGCTAGTGACAGATACGCAGTATTTT	CASSLGLVTDTQYF
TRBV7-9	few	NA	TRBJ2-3	TGTGCCAGCAGCACTGCGCGGGGTACGCATACGCAGTATTTT	CASSTARGTHTQYF
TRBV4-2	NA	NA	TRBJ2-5	TGTGCCAGCAGCCAGGGGGGCCAAAAAGAGACCCAGTACTTC	CASSQGGQKETQYF
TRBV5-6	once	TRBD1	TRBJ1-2	TGTGCCAGCAGCTACAGGGGGTATGGCTACACCTTC	CASSYRGYGYTF
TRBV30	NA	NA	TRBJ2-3	TGTGCCTGGAGCCTGACCGAGATCGAGCAGTATTTT	CAWSLTEIEQYF
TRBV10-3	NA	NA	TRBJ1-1	TGTGCCATCAGTGAGAACGGAAGGGTTGGTGAAGCTTTCTTT	CAISENGRVGEAFF
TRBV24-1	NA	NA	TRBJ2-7	TGTGCCACCAGTGACCGACGGAGCTCCTACGAGCAGTACTTC	CATSDRRSSYEQYF
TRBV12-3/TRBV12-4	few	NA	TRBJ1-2	TGTGCCAGCAGCAAGGGATACTATGGCTACACCTTC	CASSKGYYGYTF
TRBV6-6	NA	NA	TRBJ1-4	TGTGCCAGCAGTTACCCGGGGCGCGGGGAAAAACTGTTTTTT	CASSYPGRGEKLFF
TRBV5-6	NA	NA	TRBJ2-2	TGTGCCAGCAGCTTGTACGGACGGGTCACCGGGGAGCTGTTTTTT	CASSLYGRVTGELFF
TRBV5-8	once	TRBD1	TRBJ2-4	TGTGCCAGCAGACGAGGGACAGGGGGCCAAAACATTCAGTACTTC	CASRRGTGGQNIQYF
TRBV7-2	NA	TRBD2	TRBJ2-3	TGTGCCAGCAGCGCCCAACTAGCGGGGGTTACAGATACGCAGTATTTT	CASSAQLAGVTDTQYF
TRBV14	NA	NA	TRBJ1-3	TGTGCCAGCAGCCTGAGGTCCAGTTTGGGCACCATATATTTT	CASSLRSSLGTIYF
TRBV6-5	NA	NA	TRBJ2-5	TGTGCCAGCAGTTCGGCTACCCAAGAGACCCAGTACTTC	CASSSATQETQYF
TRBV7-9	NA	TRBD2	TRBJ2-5	TGTGCCAGCAGCTTAGGAGGGACTAGACGGCAAGAGACCCAGTACTTC	CASSLGGTRRQETQYF
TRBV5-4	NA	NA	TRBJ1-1	TGTGCCAGCAGCTTGCGGGCTTCCCCCGACGGCGCTGAAGCTTTCTTT	CASSLRASPDGAEAFF
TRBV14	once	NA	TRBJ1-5	TGTGCCAGCAGCCAAGAGTACAGACAACCCCTGATCAATCAGCCCCAGCATTTT	CASSQEYRQPLINQPQHF
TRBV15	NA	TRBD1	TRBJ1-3	TGTGCCACCAGCTCCGCCGGGACAGGGGGCGGAAACACCATATATTTT	CATSSAGTGGGNTIYF
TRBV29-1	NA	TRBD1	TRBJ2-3	TGCAGCGTAGCCAGACAGGGTCTTGATACAGATACGCAGTATTTT	CSVARQGLDTDTQYF